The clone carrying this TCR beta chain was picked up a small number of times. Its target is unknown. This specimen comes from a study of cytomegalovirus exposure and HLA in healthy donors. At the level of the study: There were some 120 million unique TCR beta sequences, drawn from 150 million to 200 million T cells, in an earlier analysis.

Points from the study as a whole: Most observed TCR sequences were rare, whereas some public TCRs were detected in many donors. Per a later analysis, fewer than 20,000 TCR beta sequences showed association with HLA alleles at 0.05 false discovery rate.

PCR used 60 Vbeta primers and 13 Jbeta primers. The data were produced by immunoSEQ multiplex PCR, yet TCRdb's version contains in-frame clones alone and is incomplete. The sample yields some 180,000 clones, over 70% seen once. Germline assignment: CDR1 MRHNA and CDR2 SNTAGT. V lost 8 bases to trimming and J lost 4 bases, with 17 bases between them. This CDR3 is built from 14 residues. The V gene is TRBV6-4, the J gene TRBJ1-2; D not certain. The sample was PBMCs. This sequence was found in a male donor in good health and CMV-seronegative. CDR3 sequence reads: CASSHGEGSYGYTF. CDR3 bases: TGTGCCAGCTCCCACGGAGAGGGTAGCTATGGCTACACCTTC.